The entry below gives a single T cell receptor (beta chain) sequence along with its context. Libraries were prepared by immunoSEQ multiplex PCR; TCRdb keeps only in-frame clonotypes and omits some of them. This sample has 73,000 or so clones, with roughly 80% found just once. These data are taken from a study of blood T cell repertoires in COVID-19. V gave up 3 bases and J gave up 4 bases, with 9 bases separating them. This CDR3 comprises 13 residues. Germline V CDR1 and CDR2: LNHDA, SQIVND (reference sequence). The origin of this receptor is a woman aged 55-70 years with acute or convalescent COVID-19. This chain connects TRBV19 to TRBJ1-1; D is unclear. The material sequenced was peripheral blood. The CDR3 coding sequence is TGTGCCAGTAGTATCGCGAACCCCACTGAAGCTTTCTTT. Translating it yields CASSIANPTEAFF.